This T cell receptor beta chain came from a study of breast tumors, draining lymph nodes, adjacent tissues. TCRdb reprocessed the multiplex PCR reads via MiXCR and lists one record per CDR3 protein. The sample carries roughly 260,000 distinct CDR3 sequences, over 30% recorded once. V was clipped by 4 bases and J by 0 bases, with 15 bases between them. In germline, CDR1 is MNHEY, CDR2 SVGAGI. The CDR3 spans 16 residues. Notes on the study in general: Tumor repertoires ranked between lymph nodes and nontumor tissue in diversity, with V and J gene preferences. Tumor and nontumor repertoires were significantly more similar in luminal-like than in basal-like breast cancer.

About this clonotype: The antigen is undetermined.

Axillary draining lymph nodes of breast cancer patients supplied the node samples. The clonotype comes from a female donor with breast cancer. Some clones in this sample may be carry-over from other donors' samples. The chain combines TRBV6-5 with TRBJ1-1, with D uncertain. The sample consisted of axillary lymph node tissue. Here the CDR3 reads CASSLRRATMNTEAFF. The CDR3 DNA sequence: TGTGCCAGCAGTTTAAGGAGGGCGACCATGAACACTGAAGCTTTCTTT.